One and the same sample provided the 8 T cell receptor beta chains below, sequenced in a study of T-cell memory formation after mild COVID-19. TCRdb reprocessed the 5' RACE reads with MiXCR, giving one entry per CDR3 protein. The data contain a few hundred thousand distinct CDR3 sequences, 15% to 20% of them singletons. The source material was PBMCs or a T cell subset sorted from them (not recorded which). The source is a man between 18 and 29 years old who had mild COVID-19 (a few samples of this study predate the infection). Cell type and time point are not known.

This rearrangement joins TRBV7-9 to TRBJ2-1; D unclear. Germline CDR1 is SEHNR and CDR2 is FQNEAQ (reference sequence). The germline V and J ends were trimmed by 4 bases and 0 bases, with 19 bases remaining between them. The CDR3 loop spans 18 amino acids. The CDR3: CASSSTQVQLGSYNEQFF. For the CDR3, the DNA is TGTGCCAGCAGCTCGACCCAGGTCCAGTTAGGCTCCTACAATGAGCAGTTCTTC.

This clonotype was found a few times. The rearrangement links TRBV5-1 to TRBJ1-1, with D tentatively TRBD1 (5 bases). The CDR3 consists of 15 residues. Looked up from germline, CDR1 is SGHRS and CDR2 is YFSETQ. V lost 0 bases and J 1 base, leaving 10 bases between the germline ends. CDR3: CASSLGAGRNTEAFF. In DNA form, the CDR3 reads TGCGCCAGCAGCTTGGGGGCAGGGAGGAACACTGAAGCTTTCTTT.

A few counts support this clonotype. This rearrangement joins TRBV5-8 to TRBJ2-2; 8 nucleotides line up with TRBD1. Trimming took 2 bases from V and 4 from J; bases not matched to a gene: 7. CDR1 is SGHTS and CDR2 is YDEGEE in the germline V gene. The CDR3 spans 16 residues. CDR3 in amino acids: CASSLSGQVFTGELFF. In nucleotides, the CDR3 is TGTGCCAGCAGCTTATCGGGACAGGTTTTCACCGGGGAGCTGTTTTTT.

This clonotype was seen a few times. CDR3 residues: CSARASSGRIYNEQFF. The DNA for the CDR3 is TGCAGTGCTAGAGCTTCTAGCGGCCGAATCTACAATGAGCAGTTCTTC. The gene calls are TRBV20-1 and TRBJ2-1; TRBD2 matches 7 bases. V shed 1 base and J 3 bases; nucleotides not matched to a gene: 9. Per the germline V gene, CDR1 is DFQATT and CDR2 is SNEGSKA (reference sequence). The CDR3 is made up of 16 amino acids.

This clonotype was picked up many times. J is TRBJ2-5 and V is TRBV7-6; 13 positions match TRBD2. V lost 5 bases, J lost 5 bases, and 5 bases stayed unmatched. Germline-derived CDR1 and CDR2 are SGHVS and FNYEAQ. The CDR3 runs 15 residues. Here the CDR3 DNA reads TGTGCCAGCAGCCGACTAGCGGGGGGAGGTGAGACCCAGTACTTC. Translated: CASSRLAGGGETQYF.

This chain links TRBV18 with TRBJ2-3; D remains unclear. The CDR3 runs 13 residues. V was pared by 2 bases and J by 6 bases, with 9 bases between. Germline values: CDR1 KGHSH, CDR2 LQKENI. The CDR3 nucleotides read TGTGCCAGCTCACCAACGTGGACGGATACGCAGTATTTT. Its protein is CASSPTWTDTQYF.

The sample holds a few counts of this clonotype. This rearrangement joins TRBV5-1 to TRBJ2-1; 9 bases agree with TRBD2. Germline loops: CDR1 SGHRS, CDR2 YFSETQ. The CDR3 runs to 16 residues. V lost 1 base and J lost 8; bases outside the gene matches: 10. Here the CDR3 reads CASSLSSGGSFDEQFF. Here the CDR3 DNA reads TGCGCCAGCAGCTTGTCAAGCGGGGGGTCTTTCGATGAGCAGTTCTTC.

There are a few counts of this clonotype. This chain connects TRBV14 to TRBJ2-3, with 10 nucleotides matching TRBD1. Germline V gene lookup returns CDR1 SGHDN and CDR2 FVKESK. This CDR3 region has 16 residues. V lost 8 bases, J lost 1 base, and 9 bases stayed unmatched. The CDR3: CASGSKGTGGTDTQYF. CDR3 in DNA: TGTGCCAGCGGGTCCAAAGGGACAGGGGGCACAGATACGCAGTATTTT.